This T cell receptor (beta chain) was recovered during a study of T cells in Graves' hyperthyroidism and ophthalmopathy. RNA transcripts provided the source from which TCR beta CDR3 regions were amplified. The TCR CDR3 was amplified in a first-round RT-PCR using the HTBI primer set. TCRdb re-analysed the multiplex PCR reads in MiXCR, keeping a single row per CDR3 protein. The sample lists hundreds of thousands of distinct CDR3 sequences; 14% were seen once. This clonotype was detected many times. This CDR3 contains 19 residues. CDR1 and CDR2 (germline): DFQATT, SNEGSKA (reference sequence). V lost 5 bases to trimming and J lost 1 base; unmatched junction nucleotides: 14.

The V gene is TRBV20-1, the J gene TRBJ2-3; TRBD2 aligns across 14 bases. The source of this sequence is a middle-aged woman with Graves' hyperthyroidism. Sequenced input: blood. The CDR3 reads CSALFQRTSGRRRTDTQYF. DNA for the CDR3: TGCAGTGCTTTATTCCAACGGACTAGCGGGAGGAGGCGCACAGATACGCAGTATTTT.